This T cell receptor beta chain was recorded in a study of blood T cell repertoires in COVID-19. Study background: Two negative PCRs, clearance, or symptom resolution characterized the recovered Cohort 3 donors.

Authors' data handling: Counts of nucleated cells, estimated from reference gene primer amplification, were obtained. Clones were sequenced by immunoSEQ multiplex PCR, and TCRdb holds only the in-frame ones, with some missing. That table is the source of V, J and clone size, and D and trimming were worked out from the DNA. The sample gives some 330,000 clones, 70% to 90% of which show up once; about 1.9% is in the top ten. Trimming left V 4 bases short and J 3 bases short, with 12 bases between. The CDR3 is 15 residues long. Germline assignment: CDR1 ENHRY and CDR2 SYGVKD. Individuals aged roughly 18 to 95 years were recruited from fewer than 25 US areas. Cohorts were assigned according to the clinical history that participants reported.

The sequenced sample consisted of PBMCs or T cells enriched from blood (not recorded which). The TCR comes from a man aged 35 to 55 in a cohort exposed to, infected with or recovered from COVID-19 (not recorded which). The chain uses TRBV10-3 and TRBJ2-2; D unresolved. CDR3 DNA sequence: TGTGCCATCAGTGTTGGGCCTACTTACACCGGGGAGCTGTTTTTT. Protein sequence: CAISVGPTYTGELFF.